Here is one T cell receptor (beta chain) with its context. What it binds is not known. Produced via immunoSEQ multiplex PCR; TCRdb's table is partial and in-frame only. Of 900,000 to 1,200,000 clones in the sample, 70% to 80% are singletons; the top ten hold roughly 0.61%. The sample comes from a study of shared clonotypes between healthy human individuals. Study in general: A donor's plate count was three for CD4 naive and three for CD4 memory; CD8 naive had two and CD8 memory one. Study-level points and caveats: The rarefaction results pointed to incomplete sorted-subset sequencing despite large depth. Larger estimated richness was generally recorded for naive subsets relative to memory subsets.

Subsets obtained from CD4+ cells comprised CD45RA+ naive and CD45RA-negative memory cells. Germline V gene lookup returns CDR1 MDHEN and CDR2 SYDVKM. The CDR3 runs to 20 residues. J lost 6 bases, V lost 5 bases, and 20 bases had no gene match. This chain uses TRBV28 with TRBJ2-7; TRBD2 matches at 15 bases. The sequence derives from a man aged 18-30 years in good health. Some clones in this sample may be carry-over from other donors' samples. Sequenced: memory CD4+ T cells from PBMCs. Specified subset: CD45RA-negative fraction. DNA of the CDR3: TGTGCCAGCAGTCCATCGGGACTAGCGGGAGGCAAAAGTCGCCCGGGCGAGCAGTACTTC. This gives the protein CASSPSGLAGGKSRPGEQYF.